This T cell receptor beta chain originates from a study of OX40 agonist ivuxolimab in advanced cancers. Study as a whole: Patients received ivuxolimab, an intravenous treatment, every 2 weeks at 0.01 to 10 mg/kg.

Only in-frame clones appear in the TCRdb table, and some are missing; sequencing was by immunoSEQ multiplex PCR. The table lists about 51,000 clones, 88% of them singletons, with 3% to 4.5% in the top ten. The V gene lost 3 bases and the J gene lost 3 bases, with 10 bases spanning the gap. The CDR3 sequence is 14 residues long. CDR1 and CDR2 from the germline V gene are MDHEN and SYDVKM. Study-level findings and limits: The CD4+ and CD8+ T cells in the blood had expanded clonally by week 6 at 0.1 to 3.0 mg/kg.

Details on this clone: Its antigen is currently unknown.

The chain recombines TRBV28 with TRBJ2-3, with a weak D call TRBD1 (6 bases). The receptor comes from an adult with an advanced solid tumor such as melanoma, head and neck, liver or kidney cancer. Material: CD4+ or CD8+ T cells sorted from blood, obtained in a trial of the OX40 agonist ivuxolimab. In nucleotides, the CDR3 is TGTGCCAGCAGTTTTTTACAGGGAACAGATACGCAGTATTTT. Protein sequence: CASSFLQGTDTQYF.